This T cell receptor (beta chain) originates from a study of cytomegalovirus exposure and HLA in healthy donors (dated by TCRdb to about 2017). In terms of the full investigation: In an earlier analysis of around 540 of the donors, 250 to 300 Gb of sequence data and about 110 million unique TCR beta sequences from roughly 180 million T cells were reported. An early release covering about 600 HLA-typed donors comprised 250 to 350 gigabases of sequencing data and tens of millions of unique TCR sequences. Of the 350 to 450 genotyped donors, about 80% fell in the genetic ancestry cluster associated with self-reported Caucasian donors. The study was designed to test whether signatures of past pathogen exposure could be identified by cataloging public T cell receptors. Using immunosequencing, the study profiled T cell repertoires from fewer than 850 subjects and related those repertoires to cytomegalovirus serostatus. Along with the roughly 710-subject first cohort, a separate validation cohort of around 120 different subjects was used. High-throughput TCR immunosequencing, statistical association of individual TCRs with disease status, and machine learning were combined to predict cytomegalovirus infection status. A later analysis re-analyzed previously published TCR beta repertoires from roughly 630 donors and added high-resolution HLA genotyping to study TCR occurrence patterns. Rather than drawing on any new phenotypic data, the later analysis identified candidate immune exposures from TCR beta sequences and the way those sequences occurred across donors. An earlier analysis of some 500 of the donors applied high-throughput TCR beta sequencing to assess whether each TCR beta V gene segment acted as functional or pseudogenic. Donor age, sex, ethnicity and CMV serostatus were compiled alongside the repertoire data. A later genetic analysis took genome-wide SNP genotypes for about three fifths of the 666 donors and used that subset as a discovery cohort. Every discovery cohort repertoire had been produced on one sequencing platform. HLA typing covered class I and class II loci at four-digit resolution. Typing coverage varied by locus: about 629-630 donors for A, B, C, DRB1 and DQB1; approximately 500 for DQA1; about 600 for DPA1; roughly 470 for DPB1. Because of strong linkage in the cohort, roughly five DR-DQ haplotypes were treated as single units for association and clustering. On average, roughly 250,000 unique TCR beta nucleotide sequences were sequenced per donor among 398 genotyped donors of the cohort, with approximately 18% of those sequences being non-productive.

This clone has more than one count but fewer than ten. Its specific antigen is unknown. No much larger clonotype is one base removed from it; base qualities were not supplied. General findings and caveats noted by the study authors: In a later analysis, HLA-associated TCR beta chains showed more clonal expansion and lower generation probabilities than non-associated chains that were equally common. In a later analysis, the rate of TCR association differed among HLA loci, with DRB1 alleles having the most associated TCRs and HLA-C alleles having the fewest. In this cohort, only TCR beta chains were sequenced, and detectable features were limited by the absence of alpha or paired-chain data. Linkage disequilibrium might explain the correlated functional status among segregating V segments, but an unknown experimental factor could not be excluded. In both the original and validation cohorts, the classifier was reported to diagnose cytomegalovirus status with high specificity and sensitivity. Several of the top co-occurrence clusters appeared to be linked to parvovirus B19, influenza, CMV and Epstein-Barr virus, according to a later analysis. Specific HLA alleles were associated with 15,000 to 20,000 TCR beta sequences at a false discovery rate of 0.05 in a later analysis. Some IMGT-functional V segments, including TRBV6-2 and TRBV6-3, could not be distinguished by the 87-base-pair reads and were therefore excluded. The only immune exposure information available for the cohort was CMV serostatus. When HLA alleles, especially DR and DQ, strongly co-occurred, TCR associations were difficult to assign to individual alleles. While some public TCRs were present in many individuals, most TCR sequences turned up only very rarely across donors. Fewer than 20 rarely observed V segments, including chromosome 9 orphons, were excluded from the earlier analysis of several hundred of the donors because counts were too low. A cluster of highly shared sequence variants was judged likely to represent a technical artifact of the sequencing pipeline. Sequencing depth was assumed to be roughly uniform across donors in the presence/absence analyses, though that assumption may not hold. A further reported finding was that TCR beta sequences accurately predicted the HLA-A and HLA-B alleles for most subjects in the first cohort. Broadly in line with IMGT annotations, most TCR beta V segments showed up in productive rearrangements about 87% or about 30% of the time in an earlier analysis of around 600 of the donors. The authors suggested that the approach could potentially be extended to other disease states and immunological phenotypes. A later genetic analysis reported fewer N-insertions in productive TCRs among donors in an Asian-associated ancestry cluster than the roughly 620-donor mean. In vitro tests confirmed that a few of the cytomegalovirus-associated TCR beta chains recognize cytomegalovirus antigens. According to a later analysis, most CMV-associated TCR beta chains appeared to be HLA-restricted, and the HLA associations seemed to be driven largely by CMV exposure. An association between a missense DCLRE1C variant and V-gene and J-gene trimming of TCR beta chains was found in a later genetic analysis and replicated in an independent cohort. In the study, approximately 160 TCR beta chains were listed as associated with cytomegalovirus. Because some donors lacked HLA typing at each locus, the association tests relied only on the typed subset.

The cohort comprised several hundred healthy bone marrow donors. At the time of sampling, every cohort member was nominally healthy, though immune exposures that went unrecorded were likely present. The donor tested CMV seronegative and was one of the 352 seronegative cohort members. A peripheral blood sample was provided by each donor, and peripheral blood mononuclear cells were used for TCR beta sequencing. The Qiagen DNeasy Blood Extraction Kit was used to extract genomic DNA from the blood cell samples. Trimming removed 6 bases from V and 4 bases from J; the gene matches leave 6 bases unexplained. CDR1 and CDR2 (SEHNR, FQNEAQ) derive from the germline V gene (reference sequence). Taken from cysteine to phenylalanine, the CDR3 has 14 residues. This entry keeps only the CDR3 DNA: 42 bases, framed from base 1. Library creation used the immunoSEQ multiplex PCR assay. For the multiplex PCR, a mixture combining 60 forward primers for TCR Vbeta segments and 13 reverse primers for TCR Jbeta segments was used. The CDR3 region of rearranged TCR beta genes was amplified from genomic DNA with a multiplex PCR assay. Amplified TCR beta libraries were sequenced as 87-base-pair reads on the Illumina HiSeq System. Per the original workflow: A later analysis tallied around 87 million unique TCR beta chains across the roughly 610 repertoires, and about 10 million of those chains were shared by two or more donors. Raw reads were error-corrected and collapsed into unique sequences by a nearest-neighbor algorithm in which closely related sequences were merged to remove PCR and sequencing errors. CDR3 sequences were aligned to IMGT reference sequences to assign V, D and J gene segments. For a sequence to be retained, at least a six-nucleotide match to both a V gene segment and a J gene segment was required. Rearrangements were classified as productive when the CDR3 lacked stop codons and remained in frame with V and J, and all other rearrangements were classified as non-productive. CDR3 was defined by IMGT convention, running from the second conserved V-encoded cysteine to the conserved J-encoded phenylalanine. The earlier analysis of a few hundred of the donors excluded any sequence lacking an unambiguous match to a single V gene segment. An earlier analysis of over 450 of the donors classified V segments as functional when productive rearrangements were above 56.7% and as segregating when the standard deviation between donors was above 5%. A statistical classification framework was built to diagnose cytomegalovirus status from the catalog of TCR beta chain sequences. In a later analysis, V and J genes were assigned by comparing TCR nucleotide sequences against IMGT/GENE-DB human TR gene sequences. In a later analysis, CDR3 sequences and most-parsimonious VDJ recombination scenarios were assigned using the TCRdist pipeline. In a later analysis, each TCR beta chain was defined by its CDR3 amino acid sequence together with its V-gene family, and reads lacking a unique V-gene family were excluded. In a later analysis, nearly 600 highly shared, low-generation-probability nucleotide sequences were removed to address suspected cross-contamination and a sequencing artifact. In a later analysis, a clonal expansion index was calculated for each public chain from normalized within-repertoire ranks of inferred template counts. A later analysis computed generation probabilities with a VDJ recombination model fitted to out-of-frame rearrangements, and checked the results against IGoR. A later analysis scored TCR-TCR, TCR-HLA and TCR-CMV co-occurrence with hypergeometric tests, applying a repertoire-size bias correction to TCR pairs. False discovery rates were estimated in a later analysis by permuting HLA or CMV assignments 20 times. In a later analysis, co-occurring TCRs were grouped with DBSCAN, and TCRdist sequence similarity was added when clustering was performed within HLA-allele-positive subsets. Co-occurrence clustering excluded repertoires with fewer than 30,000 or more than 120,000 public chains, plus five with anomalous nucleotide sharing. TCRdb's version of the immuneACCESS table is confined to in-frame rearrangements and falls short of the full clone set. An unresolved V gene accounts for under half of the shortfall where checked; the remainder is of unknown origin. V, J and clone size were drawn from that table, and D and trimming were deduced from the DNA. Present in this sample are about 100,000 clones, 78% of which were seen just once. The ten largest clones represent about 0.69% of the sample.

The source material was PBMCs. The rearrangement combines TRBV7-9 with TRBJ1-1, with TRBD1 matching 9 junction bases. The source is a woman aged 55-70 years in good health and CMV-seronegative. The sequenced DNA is TGTGCCAGCAGGCCACAGGGGGCAGGCACTGAAGCTTTCTTT. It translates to CASRPQGAGTEAFF.